The 23 T cell receptor beta chains in this list originate from one sample, sequenced in a study of neoadjuvant nivolumab and ipilimumab in lung cancer. This table comes from immunoSEQ multiplex PCR, and its TCRdb copy is limited to in-frame clones, with some not included. The sample contains some 13,000 clones, approximately 95% of which appear only once. The specimen was peripheral blood, collected after neoadjuvant nivolumab, alone or with ipilimumab, at or shortly before surgery. The receptors stem from an adult with non-small cell lung cancer.

This chain links TRBV19 with TRBJ1-1; TRBD1 might be the D (6 bases). Germline V CDR1 and CDR2: LNHDA, SQIVND (reference sequence). V was clipped by 7 bases and J by 0 bases, with 18 bases between them. The CDR3 extends over 16 amino acids. CDR3 in DNA: TGTGCCAGTAACGGTTTTGGGGACACTCTGAACACTGAAGCTTTCTTT. Amino acids: CASNGFGDTLNTEAFF. Complete variable domain (other parts from reference TRBV19 and TRBJ1-1): DGGITQSPKYLFRKEGQNVTLSCEQNLNHDAMYWYRQDPGQGLRLIYYSQIVNDFQKGDIAEGYSVSREKKESFPLTVTSAQKNPTAFYLCASNGFGDTLNTEAFFGQGTRLTVV.

V usage is TRBV5-1 and J usage is TRBJ2-2; 8 bases are a match to TRBD1. CDR1 and CDR2 (germline): SGHRS, YFSETQ. The CDR3 loop spans 14 amino acids. J lost 1 base, V lost 6 bases, and 2 bases had no gene match. CDR3 bases: TGCGCCAGCACCGGGACAGGGAACACCGGGGAGCTGTTTTTT. Its translation: CASTGTGNTGELFF.

CDR3 bases: TGTGCCAGCAGTGCCTCGGGGGGGGCCGAAAACATTCAGTACTTC. Encoded protein: CASSASGGAENIQYF. The rearrangement joins TRBV28 to TRBJ2-4; 8 positions agree with TRBD2. This CDR3 region has 15 residues. V was pared by 5 bases and J by 5 bases, with 8 bases of the junction left unmatched. Germline-derived CDR1 and CDR2 are MDHEN and SYDVKM.

This clone was detected only once. The rearrangement joins TRBV5-6 to TRBJ1-5, with D unclear. CDR3 length equals 14 residues. Germline V gene sequence: CDR1 SGHDT, CDR2 YYEEEE. Between the trimmed V and J ends, which lost 3 bases and 0 bases, there was a span of 7 bases. The CDR3 DNA reads TGTGCCAGCAGCTCAGGAGTTAGCAATCAGCCCCAGCATTTT. Translation gives CASSSGVSNQPQHF.

The chain combines TRBV7-8 with TRBJ1-1; perhaps TRBD1 as D (5 bases). CDR3 length equals 16 residues. Trimming shortened V by 5 bases and J by 4 bases, and 20 bases separated the two germline ends. Germline V gene lookup returns CDR1 SGHVS and CDR2 FQNEAQ. The CDR3 sequence: CASSVTQAIGGTEAFF. The CDR3 DNA reads as TGTGCCAGCAGCGTGACGCAGGCGATCGGGGGCACTGAAGCTTTCTTT. The whole variable domain, remainder taken from reference TRBV7-8 and TRBJ1-1, is GAGVSQSPRYKVAKRGQDVALRCDPISGHVSLFWYQQALGQGPEFLTYFQNEAQLDKSGLPSDRFFAERPEGSVSTLKIQRTQQEDSAVYLCASSVTQAIGGTEAFFGQGTRLTVV.

The J gene is TRBJ2-5, the V gene TRBV7-3; TRBD1 aligns across 9 bases. V was pared by 2 bases and J by 7 bases, with 8 bases of the junction left unmatched. This CDR3 spans 15 amino acids. Germline-derived CDR1 and CDR2 are SGHTA and FQGTGA. In DNA, the CDR3 is TGTGCCAGCAGCTTAGGGGACAGGGACGTTGTGACCCAGTACTTC. Its protein is CASSLGDRDVVTQYF. Full variable domain (remainder filled in from reference TRBV7-3 and TRBJ2-5): GAGVSQTPSNKVTEKGKYVELRCDPISGHTALYWYRQSLGQGPEFLIYFQGTGAADDSGLPNDRFFAVRPEGSVSTLKIQRTERGDSAVYLCASSLGDRDVVTQYFGPGTRLLVL.

This clone was seen once. The gene calls are TRBV25-1 and TRBJ2-1, with D uncertain. The CDR3 is 13 amino acids. CDR1 and CDR2 from the germline V gene are MGHDK and SYGVNS. V was cut by 4 bases and J by 0 bases, with 4 bases left in between. CDR3 protein: CASSGSSYNEQFF. CDR3 nucleotides: TGTGCCAGCAGTGGGAGCTCCTACAATGAGCAGTTCTTC.

This sequence joins TRBV7-9 and TRBJ1-5; TRBD1 aligns across 10 bases. Germline V gene sequence: CDR1 SEHNR, CDR2 FQNEAQ (reference sequence). V shed 5 bases, J shed 2 bases, and the junction held 6 bases outside the gene matches. The CDR3 runs 16 residues. This CDR3 reads CASSKTGGSGNQPQHF. CDR3 sequence (DNA): TGTGCCAGCAGCAAGACAGGGGGCAGTGGCAATCAGCCCCAGCATTTT.

The rearrangement links TRBV13 to TRBJ1-2; D gene unclear. V was clipped by 1 base and J by 5 bases, with 14 bases between them. The CDR3 contains 15 residues. Germline assignment: CDR1 PRHDT and CDR2 FYEKMQ (reference sequence). CDR3 amino acids: CASSLDSIRPYGYTF. The CDR3 nucleotides read TGTGCCAGCAGCTTAGACAGTATCCGCCCTTATGGCTACACCTTC.

This rearrangement joins TRBV29-1 to TRBJ2-7; TRBD1 might be the D (7 bases). CDR3 size: 14 residues. Germline V gives CDR1 SQVTM, CDR2 ANQGSEA. Trimming removed 7 bases at V and 6 bases at J, with 22 bases between. The CDR3 DNA is TGCAGCGCACGCGGGACAGTCACCCTGGGCGAGCAGTACTTC. This encodes CSARGTVTLGEQYF.

This sequence joins TRBV11-2 and TRBJ2-7; D gene uncertain. CDR1 is SGHAT and CDR2 is FQNNGV in the germline V gene. The CDR3 has 18 amino acids. The V end was cut by 2 bases, the J end by 2 bases, with 22 bases between. The CDR3 sequence: CASSLWAFYREVPYEQYF. CDR3 nucleotide sequence: TGTGCCAGCAGCTTATGGGCCTTTTATCGTGAGGTCCCCTACGAGCAGTACTTC.

The DNA of the CDR3 is TGTGCCAGCAGCCAAGATGCGGGAGAACCCTACGAGCAGTACTTC. It is translated as CASSQDAGEPYEQYF. The V gene is TRBV4-2, the J gene TRBJ2-7, with 7 bases fitting TRBD2. The CDR3 has 15 residues. Trimming at V came to 0 bases and at J to 2 bases, leaving 4 bases not matched to a gene. Germline V gene lookup returns CDR1 LGHNA and CDR2 YNFKEQ.

This chain connects TRBV11-2 to TRBJ1-1, with D possibly matching TRBD1 (5 bases). Deletions cut 0 bases from V and 5 bases from J, with 13 bases between. Germline CDR1 reads SGHAT; CDR2 reads FQNNGV. The CDR3 loop spans 15 amino acids. The CDR3 DNA reads as TGTGCCAGCAGCTTAGATCTCGGGGCTGGAACTGAAGCTTTCTTT. Translating gives CASSLDLGAGTEAFF.

A note on this clone: Additional DNA sequences in this sample encode the identical CDR3. The chain has TRBV30 and TRBJ1-2; weak D call: TRBD1 (5 bases). The CDR3 length is 12 residues. Trimming shortened V by 5 bases and J by 2 bases, and 9 bases separated the two germline ends. Germline CDR1 and CDR2: GTSNPN and SVGIG (reference sequence). The CDR3 DNA reads as TGTGCCTGGGATGGGACGAACTATGGCTACACCTTC. This gives the protein CAWDGTNYGYTF.

The V gene is TRBV6-4, the J gene TRBJ2-1, with D possibly being TRBD1 (5 bases). Deletions cut 6 bases from V and 5 bases from J, with 14 bases between. The CDR3 is made up of 14 amino acids. The germline CDR1 and CDR2 sequences are MRHNA and SNTAGT. The CDR3 bases are TGTGCCAGCAGCGATTTTTCAGGGAACAATGAGCAGTTCTTC. Its translation: CASSDFSGNNEQFF.

The chain is built from TRBV7-2 and TRBJ2-7; 9 bases are shared with TRBD1. This CDR3 is built from 15 residues. The junction had 12 bases not matched to a gene; V was cut back by 5 bases and J by 7 bases. Germline V gene lookup returns CDR1 SGHTA and CDR2 FQGNSA. Here the CDR3 DNA reads TGTGCCAGCAGCCCCCAGGGACAGGGCACTTCTGAGCAGTACTTC. Translated, it gives CASSPQGQGTSEQYF.

This chain joins TRBV11-1 and TRBJ2-7; tentatively, D is TRBD1 (6 bases). In germline, CDR1 is SGHAT, CDR2 FQDESV (reference sequence). V was cut by 5 bases and J by 1 base, with 18 bases left in between. The CDR3 loop spans 16 amino acids. CDR3 loop: CASSPGRGQLSYEQYF. The CDR3 DNA sequence: TGTGCCAGCAGCCCGGGGAGAGGACAGCTTTCCTACGAGCAGTACTTC.

This rearrangement joins TRBV5-1 to TRBJ2-7; no clear D. This CDR3 has 16 residues. CDR1 SGHRS and CDR2 YFSETQ come from the germline V gene. V was trimmed by 4 bases and J by 7 bases, leaving 24 bases between them. CDR3 in DNA: TGCGCCAGCAGCCCGACCGGTGAGTTGGGATCGGAAGAGCAGTACTTC. It encodes CASSPTGELGSEEQYF.

The count of this clone is one. The chain links TRBV6-1 to TRBJ2-3; the match to TRBD1 covers 7 bases. Germline V gene lookup returns CDR1 MNHNS and CDR2 SASEGT. V lost 0 bases, J lost 2 bases, and 5 bases stayed unmatched. The CDR3 is made up of 16 amino acids. In DNA form, the CDR3 reads TGTGCCAGCAGTGAAGCGGCAGGGGGTTACACAGATACGCAGTATTTT. This gives the protein CASSEAAGGYTDTQYF.

The CDR3 DNA is TGTGCCAGCAGCGTGGACAGGGGGGTGTCCTACGAGCAGTACTTC. As protein: CASSVDRGVSYEQYF. This chain uses TRBV5-4 with TRBJ2-7; 10 nucleotides agree with TRBD1. Germline assignment: CDR1 SGHNT and CDR2 YYREEE (reference sequence). The V and J ends lost 4 bases and 1 base, in that order; junction bases with no gene match: 5. This CDR3 is 15 amino acids long.

V usage is TRBV25-1 and J usage is TRBJ2-1, with no clear D. The V gene's germline CDR1 is MGHDK and CDR2 SYGVNS. Trimming took off 0 bases at V and 8 bases at J, with 8 bases between the two ends. This CDR3 is 13 amino acids long. In DNA form, the CDR3 reads TGTGCCAGCAGTGAATATGCTGGGGATGAGCAGTTCTTC. Its protein is CASSEYAGDEQFF.

The chain joins TRBV6-6 to TRBJ2-2, with D tentatively TRBD2 (6 bases). Per the germline V gene, CDR1 is MNHNY and CDR2 is SVGAGI (reference sequence). The CDR3 loop spans 15 amino acids. Trimming removed 5 bases at V and 0 bases at J, with 10 bases between. The CDR3 spells CASSTSTTNTGELFF. The CDR3 DNA reads as TGTGCCAGCAGTACTAGCACGACGAACACCGGGGAGCTGTTTTTT.

The gene calls are TRBV6-1 and TRBJ2-1, with 7 bases lining up with TRBD2. CDR1 and CDR2 from the germline V gene are MNHNS and SASEGT. CDR3 length: 19 residues. V was pared by 0 bases and J by 4 bases, with 15 bases of the junction left unmatched. CDR3 loop: CASSEAGGGLGGSYNEQFF. The CDR3, as DNA: TGTGCCAGCAGTGAAGCGGGTGGAGGACTAGGAGGTTCATACAATGAGCAGTTCTTC.